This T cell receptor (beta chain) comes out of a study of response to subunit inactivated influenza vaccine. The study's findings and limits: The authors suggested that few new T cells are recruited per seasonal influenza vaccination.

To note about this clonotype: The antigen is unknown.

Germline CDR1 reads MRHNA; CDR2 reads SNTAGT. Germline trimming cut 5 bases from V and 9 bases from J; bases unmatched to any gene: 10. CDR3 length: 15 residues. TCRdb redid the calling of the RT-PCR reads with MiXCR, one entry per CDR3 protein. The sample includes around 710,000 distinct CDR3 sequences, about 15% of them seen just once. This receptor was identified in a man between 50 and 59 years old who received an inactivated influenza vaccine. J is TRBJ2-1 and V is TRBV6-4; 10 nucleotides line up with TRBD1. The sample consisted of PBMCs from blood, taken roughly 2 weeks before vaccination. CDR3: CASSSGTGVGGEQFF. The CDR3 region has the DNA TGTGCCAGCAGTTCCGGGACAGGGGTAGGTGGTGAGCAGTTCTTC.